Below, 3 T cell receptor beta chains from the same sample are listed, as sequenced in a study of T cells in women clearing cervical HPV infection. Some clones are missing from TCRdb's copy, which holds only in-frame ones; the method was immunoSEQ multiplex PCR. In all, the sample yields about 39,000 clones. Source material: blood buffy coat. These receptor sequences come from a woman aged 18 to 75 with a cervical HPV16 infection that either progressed to CIN3+ or cleared (not recorded which).

Worth noting for this clone: Read sequence stops 3 residues before the CDR3 end, and the germline J gene provides the missing end. J is TRBJ2-1 and V is TRBV29-1; 11 nucleotides line up with TRBD2. V dropped 3 bases and J dropped 4; count of bases not matched to a gene: 11. The germline CDR1 and CDR2 sequences are SQVTM and ANQGSEA. This CDR3 is built from 17 residues. The CDR3 is CSVDLPGLAVRYNEQFF. CDR3 DNA (partial): TGCAGCGTTGATCTTCCGGGACTAGCGGTAAGATACAATGAG.

In the case of this clone: The read comes to an end 3 residues before the CDR3 does, leaving the germline J gene to fill in the end. The chain links TRBV6-2 or TRBV6-3 to TRBJ2-2, with D possibly matching TRBD1 (5 bases). Germline assignment: CDR1 MNHEY and CDR2 SVGEGT. The CDR3 totals 14 residues. V lost 5 bases and J lost 2, with 9 bases in between. The part of the CDR3 DNA that was read is TGTGCCAGCAGTCTACAGGATAACACCGGGGAG. Translated: CASSLQDNTGE. The CDR3, in full, reads CASSLQDNTGELFF.

In the case of this clone: The CDR3 end is not reached by the read, which stops 3 residues before it; the germline J gene fills it in. The J gene is TRBJ1-1, the V gene TRBV20-1; TRBD1 is a possible D gene (5 bases). The length of the CDR3 is 13 residues. Trimming cost V 0 bases and J 5 bases, with 10 bases left between them. CDR1 and CDR2 (germline): DFQATT, SNEGSKA (reference sequence). The CDR3 region is CSAREGARTEAFF. Incomplete CDR3 DNA: TGCAGTGCTAGAGAAGGGGCCAGGACTGAA.